This is a list of T cell receptor beta chains from one sample in a study of Graves' ophthalmopathy and Graves' hyperthyroidism. Using its own MiXCR run on the multiplex PCR reads, TCRdb lists one record per CDR3 protein. Among about 660,000 distinct CDR3 sequences listed, about 41% were seen once. Sequenced: peripheral blood. These receptors all stem from an adult man with Graves' ophthalmopathy. Each CDR3 is given with its conserved first and last residue. The D gene is left open where the match is weak. Clone size appears in some rows only: once, few, many, or a class for an expanded clone.

clone size	J gene	V gene	D gene	CDR3 protein	CDR3 DNA
few	TRBJ2-5	TRBV25-1	TRBD1	CASSERGTGTVQETQYF	TGTGCCAGCAGTGAACGGGGGACAGGGACGGTTCAAGAGACCCAGTACTTC
-	TRBJ1-6	TRBV14	-	CASSQQGMWDSPLHF	TGTGCCAGCAGCCAACAGGGGATGTGGGATTCACCCCTCCACTTT
many	TRBJ2-7	TRBV5-1	-	CASSLAGGGKGEQYF	TGCGCCAGCAGCTTGGCCGGTGGAGGGAAGGGCGAGCAGTACTTC
-	TRBJ2-2	TRBV7-2	-	CASSTYRGGNTGELFF	TGTGCCAGCAGCACATACAGGGGAGGGAACACCGGGGAGCTGTTTTTT
few	TRBJ2-5	TRBV15	-	CATSRDKGFRGETQYF	TGTGCCACCAGCAGAGATAAAGGGTTCCGGGGGGAGACCCAGTACTTC
-	TRBJ1-2	TRBV10-3	-	CASSGATGNNYGYTF	TGTGCCAGCAGTGGAGCAACAGGGAACAACTATGGCTACACCTTC
-	TRBJ2-7	TRBV9	-	CASSPDGRSYEQYF	TGTGCCAGCAGCCCAGATGGCAGATCCTACGAGCAGTACTTC
-	TRBJ2-7	TRBV12-3/TRBV12-4	-	CASSPRGSSEEQYF	TGTGCCAGCAGTCCACGGGGGTCAAGCGAGGAGCAGTACTTC
many	TRBJ2-5	TRBV3-1	TRBD2	CASSQGLAEETQYF	TGTGCCAGCAGCCAAGGACTAGCGGAAGAGACCCAGTACTTC
many	TRBJ2-5	TRBV7-9	-	CASSLVEASQETQYF	TGTGCCAGCAGCTTAGTGGAGGCAAGTCAAGAGACCCAGTACTTC
-	TRBJ1-1	TRBV4-1	-	CASSQSWDTEAFF	TGCGCCAGCAGCCAATCATGGGACACTGAAGCTTTCTTT
many	TRBJ2-7	TRBV5-1	-	CASSLDLSVNYEQYF	TGCGCCAGCAGCTTGGATCTGTCCGTGAACTACGAGCAGTACTTC
few	TRBJ2-1	TRBV25-1	TRBD2	CASSGTLAGAYNEQFF	TGTGCCAGCAGTGGGACCCTAGCGGGGGCCTACAATGAGCAGTTCTTC
many	TRBJ1-3	TRBV20-1	-	CSARVGGNTIYF	TGCAGTGCTAGAGTAGGCGGAAACACCATATATTTT
many	TRBJ2-5	TRBV5-1	TRBD1	CASSLLGQGQETQYF	TGCGCCAGCAGCTTGCTAGGACAGGGGCAAGAGACCCAGTACTTC
many	TRBJ1-1	TRBV29-1	-	CSVELGTEAFF	TGCAGCGTTGAATTGGGGACTGAAGCTTTCTTT
-	TRBJ2-1	TRBV24-1	TRBD2	CATSDSGTSNLNEQFF	TGTGCCACCAGTGACTCCGGGACTAGTAATCTCAATGAGCAGTTCTTC
-	TRBJ2-5	TRBV25-1	TRBD2	CASSGVSRGEYF	TGTGCCAGCAGTGGGGTTAGCCGGGGGGAGTACTTC
many	TRBJ1-4	TRBV20-1	-	CSARPPSWDNEKLFF	TGCAGTGCTAGGCCCCCCAGTTGGGATAATGAAAAACTGTTTTTT
-	TRBJ1-2	TRBV19	-	CASSGRDLPYGYTF	TGTGCCAGTAGCGGCCGGGATCTTCCCTATGGCTACACCTTC
-	TRBJ1-1	TRBV29-1	-	CSVGRGRFGDTEAFF	TGCAGCGTTGGGAGGGGAAGATTCGGGGACACTGAAGCTTTCTTT
many	TRBJ2-7	TRBV5-6	-	CASSRGWIDEQYF	TGTGCCAGCAGCCGGGGGTGGATCGACGAGCAGTACTTC
-	TRBJ2-6	TRBV19	-	CASAGRANVLTF	TGTGCCAGTGCGGGGAGGGCCAACGTCCTGACTTTC
-	TRBJ1-1	TRBV5-4	-	CASSLRRGAARTEAFF	TGTGCCAGCAGCTTGAGAAGGGGCGCTGCACGCACTGAAGCTTTCTTT
-	TRBJ1-2	TRBV19	-	CASSFTSGGWYGYTF	TGTGCCAGTAGTTTCACTAGCGGGGGATGGTATGGCTACACCTTC
many	TRBJ1-2	TRBV7-9	-	CASSFWEGGGYGYTF	TGTGCCAGCAGCTTCTGGGAGGGAGGGGGCTATGGCTACACCTTC
many	TRBJ1-2	TRBV7-9	-	CASSLGPGDYGYTF	TGTGCCAGCAGCTTAGGTCCTGGTGACTATGGCTACACCTTC